The entry that follows covers one TCR beta chain sequence. Its antigen is as yet unknown. The PCR used 60 Vbeta and 13 Jbeta primers. This table comes from immunoSEQ multiplex PCR, and its TCRdb copy is limited to in-frame clones, with some not included. Among some 130,000 clones listed, approximately 78% were seen once. The data derive from a study of cytomegalovirus exposure and HLA in healthy donors. Study-level results: Highly shared sequence variants in one cluster were likely a sequencing artifact. Donors belonging to an Asian-associated ancestry cluster reportedly showed fewer N-insertions in productive TCRs than the roughly 700-donor mean, according to what a later analysis found. A later analysis linked a missense variant in DCLRE1C to the trimming of TCR beta V and J genes.

Germline V gives CDR1 SGHNT, CDR2 YYREEE (reference sequence). CDR3 length: 17 amino acids. Trimming took off 0 bases at V and 6 bases at J, with 21 bases between the two ends. This chain uses TRBV5-4 with TRBJ1-2; possible D gene TRBD1, 5 bases. Sequenced: PBMCs. The clonotype was recovered from a female donor in good health and CMV-seronegative. The CDR3 DNA follows: TGTGCCAGCAGCTTGGTGCGTACCCAGGGAAAAGAGAATGGCTACACCTTC. Amino acid sequence: CASSLVRTQGKENGYTF.